This T cell receptor (beta chain) originates from a study of shared clonotypes between healthy human individuals. TCRdb's copy holds only in-frame clones and misses some; the assay was immunoSEQ multiplex PCR. This sample has about 690,000 clones, with around 90% found just once. Germline V gives CDR1 SNHLY, CDR2 FYNNEI. V was pared by 2 bases and J by 7 bases, with 17 bases of the junction left unmatched. This CDR3 region has 17 residues. Material for sequencing was memory CD8+ T cells from PBMCs. Regarding subset: CD45RO+ cells pooled with CCR7-negative TemRA cells. The TCR comes from a man aged 18-30 years in good health. Some clones in this sample may be carry-over from other donors' samples. The chain employs TRBV2 and TRBJ2-7, with 7 bases that match TRBD2. The CDR3 spells CASSENPPRENGREQYF. CDR3 bases: TGTGCCAGCAGTGAAAATCCACCGCGGGAGAACGGCAGGGAGCAGTACTTC.